This T cell receptor beta chain was recorded in a study of T cell responses to AZD1222 COVID-19 vaccine (dated by TCRdb to the early 2020s). About the full investigation: AZD1222 recipients whose second dose came at about 4 weeks and those whose second dose came at about 12 weeks were combined into one group, since spike-specific TCR depth and breadth did not differ between the two schedules. TCR sequencing covered over 230 trial participants: 200 to 220 given two doses of AZD1222 and some 25 given two doses of MenACWY control vaccine. Trial participants were enrolled into age subgroups of 18-55, 56-69 and 70-plus years, which contained about 150, 28 and 57 TCR-sequenced participants, respectively.

This specimen's time point label, interpreted: baseline before first vaccination. Vaccinee samples came from UK trials COV001 and COV002, including a single-blind randomized controlled phase 2/3 trial of AZD1222 (ChAdOx1 nCoV-19) in healthy adults. Trial participant PBMC samples were collected at day 0 and day 28 after the second dose for TCRbeta chain sequencing. What the work shows at the level of the full study, not this receptor alone: Because no day 14 peak-response samples were available, the repertoires could be characterized only after the peak T cell response. Spike-specific TCR breadth and depth rose significantly after two AZD1222 doses compared with day 0 and with MenACWY recipients. CD4 TCRs associated with the vaccine covered the entire spike protein, and the dominant responses were in regions 160-218 and 743-854. Only five to seven AZD1222 recipients were SARS-CoV-2 seropositive at baseline, limiting conclusions about previously exposed vaccinees. Most participants were white British and females outnumbered males, and the authors suggested that clonal diversity may have been underestimated. In the small 56-69-year group, the increase in depth fell short of significance, most likely because of low power. Reportedly, almost half of the unique spike-specific TCRs recognized epitopes lying outside the regions that are mutated in the B.1.351 and B.1.1.7 variants.

The CDR3 regions of human TCRbeta chains were analyzed by immunosequencing. The authors' analysis ran thus. Repertoire TCRs were matched against a reference library of SARS-CoV-2-specific TCRs generated with the MIRA antigen-specificity platform. Breadth was defined as the fraction of unique TCRs that were SARS-CoV-2-associated. Depth was defined as the fraction of total T cells that were SARS-CoV-2-associated. Using the MIRA data, each spike-specific TCR was assigned both to the spike region to which the TCR was reactive and to a CD4 or CD8 class. Log10-transformed breadth and depth values were compared by one-way ANOVA with Sidak's multiple comparisons tests. As stored in TCRdb, this immuneACCESS dataset retains in-frame rearrangements with V and J assigned. A fraction of the clones does not appear; measured against another copy, unresolved V genes explain less than half of the discrepancy, and the remainder lacks a known reason. D and trimming were read from the DNA, whereas the V and J calls and clone size are those reported in that table. The table for this sample lists tens of thousands of clones; roughly 90% of them were counted only once. The ten largest account for about 3% of the sample.

Comment on this clone: The antigen it binds to is not known. Within one base of it there is no much larger clone, and no base qualities were kept.

V has 9 bases trimmed and J has 3 bases trimmed; junction bases matching no gene number 2. The CDR3 has 13 amino acids, counting the end cysteine and phenylalanine. The DNA shown is the 39-base CDR3, in frame from base 1. CDR1 and CDR2 were assigned from the germline V gene as WSHSY and SAAADI. The chain uses TRBV10-2 and TRBJ2-7, with 13 bases matching TRBD2. This clonotype originated in an adult in good health. The sample was peripheral blood, taken on day 0 of AZD1222 vaccination. The CDR3: CASWTSGSYEQYF. At the DNA level, the sequence is TGCGCCAGTTGGACTAGCGGGAGCTACGAGCAGTACTTC.